This is a list of T cell receptor beta chains from one sample in a study of post-analysis software for immune sequencing data. TCRdb fed the PCR reads into MiXCR, producing one record per CDR3 protein. The sample yields a few hundred thousand distinct CDR3 sequences, roughly 30% seen once. The sequenced sample was blood. The receptor set was obtained from a girl aged 5-17 years with multiple sclerosis. Both conserved end residues are part of each CDR3. A D gene is named only where the DNA matches it firmly. Some rows mark clone size as missing; the rest say once, few, many or name a class of expanded clone.

J gene	D gene	V gene	clone size	CDR3 DNA	CDR3 protein
TRBJ2-7	-	TRBV12-3/TRBV12-4	-	TGTGCCAGCAGTTTGGAACAGGTTATTCTTCCCTACGAGCAGTACTTC	CASSLEQVILPYEQYF
TRBJ2-3	-	TRBV27	-	TGTGCCAGCAGTTTATCGAACCGAATGGGAGGCACAGATACGCAGTATTTT	CASSLSNRMGGTDTQYF
TRBJ2-1	-	TRBV7-9	-	TGTGCCAGCAGGGCGCGAGGAATGGGGAACAATGAGCAGTTCTTC	CASRARGMGNNEQFF
TRBJ1-1	TRBD1	TRBV5-6	-	TGTGCCAGCAGCCCCGGGGTAGGGGGCGGAACTGAAGCTTTCTTT	CASSPGVGGGTEAFF
TRBJ2-1	TRBD2	TRBV6-1	-	TGTGCCAGCAGACCCTCGGGGGGGACACTCAATGAGCAGTTCTTC	CASRPSGGTLNEQFF
TRBJ1-2	-	TRBV20-1	-	TGCAGTGCCAATGAGGGAGACAGCCCTAACTATGGCTACACCTTC	CSANEGDSPNYGYTF
TRBJ2-3	TRBD2	TRBV29-1	many	TGCAGCGGCAGCGGGGGAAGCACAGATACGCAGTATTTT	CSGSGGSTDTQYF
TRBJ2-1	-	TRBV2	-	TGTGCCAGGCGTTACAATGAGCAGTTCTTC	CARRYNEQFF
TRBJ2-7	-	TRBV3-1	few	TGTGCCAGCAGCCAAGGGCCAAACGGGGCCTACGAGCAGTACTTC	CASSQGPNGAYEQYF
TRBJ2-6	-	TRBV28	-	TGTGCCAGTCTTGTATCCGGGGCCAACGTCCTGACTTTC	CASLVSGANVLTF
TRBJ2-2	TRBD2	TRBV12-3/TRBV12-4	few	TGTGCCAGCAGCCAGACTAGCGGGGTAAAGGGCGGGGAGCTGTTTTTT	CASSQTSGVKGGELFF
TRBJ1-2	TRBD1	TRBV9	few	TGTGCCAGCAGCGGCTCGACAGGGAACTATGGCTACACCTTC	CASSGSTGNYGYTF
TRBJ2-5	TRBD2	TRBV7-9	few	TGTGCCAGCAGCGGCATTAGCGGGGCACAAGAGACCCAGTACTTC	CASSGISGAQETQYF
TRBJ1-5	-	TRBV7-9	few	TGTGCCAGCAGCTTAGCGGGGGACTCCTATAGCAATCAGCCCCAGCATTTT	CASSLAGDSYSNQPQHF
TRBJ1-2	-	TRBV3-1	few	TGTGCCAGCAGCCAAGTTCTCGGGGCGGGAAACTATGGCTACACCTTC	CASSQVLGAGNYGYTF
TRBJ2-1	TRBD2	TRBV3-1	-	TGTGCCAGCAGCCTCACTAGCGCGGAGAGTTATGAGCAGTTCTTC	CASSLTSAESYEQFF
TRBJ2-5	TRBD2	TRBV7-9	many	TGTGCCAGCAGCCAGGGGACTAGCGGGACAGAGACCCAGTACTTC	CASSQGTSGTETQYF
TRBJ1-1	TRBD1	TRBV20-1	-	TGCAGTGCACACGCCGTTGGACAGGGGCTTGCTGAAGCTTTCTTT	CSAHAVGQGLAEAFF
TRBJ2-1	TRBD2	TRBV7-2	few	TGTGCCAGCAGCTACAGCGGGGGGGCCGATGAGCAGTTCTTC	CASSYSGGADEQFF
TRBJ1-2	-	TRBV9	-	TGTGCCAGCAGCGAGACGGGCCATGGCTACACCTTC	CASSETGHGYTF
TRBJ1-6	-	TRBV6-5	-	TGTGCCAGCAGTTACTCCGGGGACAATAGTTCACCCCTCCACTTT	CASSYSGDNSSPLHF
TRBJ2-5	-	TRBV29-1	-	TGCAGCGTTGACATCCAGACCCAGTACTTC	CSVDIQTQYF
TRBJ2-3	-	TRBV12-3/TRBV12-4	many	TGTGCCAGCAGTTTGGTAGGGCCCCACACAGATACGCAGTATTTT	CASSLVGPHTDTQYF
TRBJ2-1	-	TRBV28	-	TGTGCCAGCAGTCTATCCACAGGCCCAGCCTACAATGAGCAGTTCTTC	CASSLSTGPAYNEQFF
TRBJ2-5	TRBD1	TRBV10-3	-	TGTGCCATCAGTGAAGGTACAGGGGAAGAGACCCAGTACTTC	CAISEGTGEETQYF
TRBJ2-7	TRBD1	TRBV7-9	-	TGTGCCAGCAGCTCAAGGCCGGGACAGGGGAAGGGCGAGCAGTACTTC	CASSSRPGQGKGEQYF
TRBJ1-2	-	TRBV6-5	-	TGTGCCAGCAGTAACGGAGCCACCTTTGGCTACACCTTC	CASSNGATFGYTF
TRBJ2-5	TRBD2	TRBV9	-	TGTGTCAGCAGCGTACGCGGGGGGCGCGGAGAGACCCAGTACTTC	CVSSVRGGRGETQYF
TRBJ2-4	TRBD1	TRBV20-1	-	TGCAGTGCACTACAGGGGGCGGTTAACATTCAGTACTTC	CSALQGAVNIQYF
TRBJ2-1	-	TRBV7-2	few	TGTGCCAGCAGCTTACAGGTCTACAATGAGCAGTTCTTC	CASSLQVYNEQFF
TRBJ1-4	TRBD1	TRBV27	-	TGTGCCAGCAGTTTGGACAGGTTAAAGGAAAAACTGTTTTTT	CASSLDRLKEKLFF
TRBJ1-1	-	TRBV20-1	-	TGCAGTGCTAGAGATCGGATAGGTCACACTGAAGCTTTCTTT	CSARDRIGHTEAFF